The 19 T cell receptor beta chains reported below all come from one sample, sequenced in a study of identifying expanded T cells in peripheral blood. TCRdb's table, derived via immunoSEQ multiplex PCR, lists solely in-frame clones and lacks some. The sample gives about 78,000 clones, about four fifths of which show up once; 18% is in the top ten. Input material: blood. Receptors originate from a person between 18 and 69 years old in good health.

The chain links TRBV6-5 to TRBJ1-1; the D gene is possibly TRBD1 (6 bases). The CDR3 is 14 amino acids. CDR1 MNHEY and CDR2 SVGAGI come from the germline V gene. V was shortened by 8 bases and J by 2 bases, with 15 bases between the two germline ends. The CDR3 reads CASGKGVRNTEAFF. The CDR3, as DNA: TGTGCCAGCGGTAAGGGGGTTCGAAACACTGAAGCTTTCTTT.

This sequence joins TRBV5-3 and TRBJ1-2; perhaps TRBD1 as D (5 bases). TRBV5-3 counts as an open reading frame of uncertain function. The CDR3 has 11 amino acids. The V end was cut by 4 bases, the J end by 8 bases, with 9 bases between. The CDR3 spells CARSRKGGYTF. The CDR3 DNA reads TGTGCCAGAAGCCGGAAGGGGGGCTACACCTTC.

This chain connects TRBV15 to TRBJ2-1; tentatively, D is TRBD1 or TRBD2 (6 bases each). The germline V gene encodes CDR1 LNHNV and CDR2 YYDKDF (reference sequence). This CDR3 has 16 residues. V lost 2 bases and J lost 9, with 20 bases in between. The CDR3 nucleotides read TGTGCCACCAGCAGACCGGACAGACAGGTGGGGGGTGAGCAGTTCTTC. It is translated as CATSRPDRQVGGEQFF. Looking up the rest from reference TRBV15 and TRBJ2-1 gives the full variable domain: DAMVIQNPRYQVTQFGKPVTLSCSQTLNHNVMYWYQQKSSQAPKLLFHYYDKDFNNEADTPDNFQSRRPNTSFCFLDIRSPGLGDTAMYLCATSRPDRQVGGEQFFGPGTRLTVL.

The chain recombines TRBV19 with TRBJ1-2; TRBD1 is a possible D gene (6 bases). V lost 4 bases and J 4 bases, leaving 7 bases between the germline ends. The CDR3 has 12 amino acids. The germline V gene encodes CDR1 LNHDA and CDR2 SQIVND (reference sequence). The CDR3, as DNA: TGTGCCAGTAGTAGGACAGCCTATGGCTACACCTTC. This encodes CASSRTAYGYTF.

Turning to this clone: A much larger clonotype is one base distant, so this may be a read error. Within the sample, other DNA sequences also encode this same CDR3. This chain links TRBV4-2 with TRBJ1-1; 8 nucleotides line up with TRBD1. V lost 1 base and J lost 5; bases outside the gene matches: 3. The CDR3 length is 14 residues. Germline loops: CDR1 LGHNA, CDR2 YNFKEQ. CDR3 coding DNA: TGTGCCAGCAGCCAAGGGACAGGGTTTACTGAAGCTTTCTTT. Translating gives CASSQGTGFTEAFF.

V usage is TRBV10-3 and J usage is TRBJ2-2; D is undetermined. This CDR3 contains 15 residues. Germline loops: CDR1 ENHRY, CDR2 SYGVKD. Trimming removed 7 bases at V and 1 base at J, with 13 bases between. The DNA of the CDR3 is TGTGCCATCAAAATGGAAACAGTGAACACCGGGGAGCTGTTTTTT. This gives the protein CAIKMETVNTGELFF.

This rearrangement joins TRBV4-1 to TRBJ2-7; 7 bases agree with TRBD1. V was pared by 1 base and J by 3 bases, with 6 bases of the junction left unmatched. This CDR3 spans 15 amino acids. CDR1 MGHRA and CDR2 YSYEKL come from the germline V gene. CDR3 region: CASSQALQGIYEQYF. CDR3 nucleotides: TGCGCCAGCAGCCAAGCGCTACAGGGGATCTACGAGCAGTACTTC.

The chain recombines TRBV5-6 with TRBJ1-2; 7 bases are shared with TRBD1. The CDR3 loop spans 14 amino acids. Germline V lookup: CDR1 SGHDT, CDR2 YYEEEE. The trim removed 5 bases at V and 4 bases at J, leaving 8 bases unmatched. CDR3 sequence: CASRRQGLGYGYTF. In nucleotides, the CDR3 is TGTGCCAGCAGGCGACAGGGACTGGGCTATGGCTACACCTTC.

The CDR3 sequence is CASSLTTSGSPTDTQYF. The CDR3 coding sequence is TGTGCCAGCAGCTTAACCACTAGCGGGTCTCCCACAGATACGCAGTATTTT. J is TRBJ2-3 and V is TRBV7-3, with 9 positions matching TRBD2. CDR1 SGHTA and CDR2 FQGTGA come from the germline V gene. V lost 0 bases, J lost 2 bases, and 6 bases stayed unmatched. The CDR3 is made up of 17 amino acids.

This chain uses TRBV19 with TRBJ2-7; the match to TRBD1 covers 9 bases. This CDR3 comprises 14 residues. V was pared by 4 bases and J by 5 bases, with 6 bases of the junction left unmatched. The germline V gene encodes CDR1 LNHDA and CDR2 SQIVND (reference sequence). This chain's CDR3 is CASSTTGTGNEQYF. Written as DNA, the CDR3 is TGTGCCAGTAGTACAACCGGGACAGGGAACGAGCAGTACTTC.

V is TRBV28 and J is TRBJ2-7; D unresolved. V dropped 7 bases and J dropped 3 bases, with 13 bases sitting between them. The CDR3 sequence is 13 residues long. CDR1 and CDR2 (germline): MDHEN, SYDVKM. The CDR3 DNA reads as TGTGCCAGCACCCCTATAGCTAACTACGAGCAGTACTTC. Amino acids: CASTPIANYEQYF.

The chain is built from TRBV5-5 and TRBJ1-4; D unresolved. Trimming cost V 7 bases and J 0 bases, with 10 bases left between them. From germline, CDR1 is SGHKS and CDR2 YYEKEE (reference sequence). The CDR3 has 14 amino acids. The CDR3 protein is CASSSRATNEKLFF. CDR3 DNA: TGTGCCAGCTCCTCGAGAGCAACTAATGAAAAACTGTTTTTT.

V and J are TRBV10-3 and TRBJ2-3; TRBD2 might be the D (5 bases). The CDR3 is made up of 14 amino acids. The ends were cut back, 9 bases at V and 0 bases at J, with 13 bases in the middle. The V gene's germline CDR1 is ENHRY and CDR2 SYGVKD. As DNA, the CDR3 is TGTGCCATGGCTCTAGCCCGTAGCACAGATACGCAGTATTTT. Its protein is CAMALARSTDTQYF.

V usage is TRBV9 and J usage is TRBJ2-2; the match to TRBD2 covers 8 bases. J gave up 3 bases and V 0 bases, and 1 base lay outside the gene matches. The CDR3 runs 15 residues. CDR1 and CDR2 (germline): SGDLS, YYNGEE. CDR3 bases: TGTGCCAGCAGCGTAGCACTAGCGGACACCGGGGAGCTGTTTTTT. Translating it yields CASSVALADTGELFF.

The chain links TRBV29-1 to TRBJ2-3; D is perhaps TRBD2 (6 bases). The CDR3 has 13 amino acids. CDR1 is SQVTM, CDR2 ANQGSEA, per germline. The ends were cut back, 3 bases at V and 1 base at J, with 8 bases in the middle. This CDR3 is CSVDGGGTDTQYF. The CDR3 DNA follows: TGCAGCGTTGACGGGGGTGGCACAGATACGCAGTATTTT.

The gene calls are TRBV6-5 and TRBJ1-2; TRBD1 aligns across 7 bases. The V and J ends lost 6 bases and 8 bases, in that order; junction bases with no gene match: 9. CDR3 size: 13 residues. From germline, CDR1 is MNHEY and CDR2 SVGAGI. CDR3 nucleotide sequence: TGTGCCAGCAGAGCAGGACAGGCACGGGGCTACACCTTC. It is translated as CASRAGQARGYTF.

This clone was seen a handful of times. The genes are TRBV6-5 and TRBJ2-2; D gene uncertain. CDR1 is MNHEY and CDR2 is SVGAGI in the germline V gene. This CDR3 comprises 12 residues. The V end was cut by 7 bases, the J end by 8 bases, with 11 bases between. The CDR3 loop reads CASNSPRGELFF. CDR3 DNA: TGTGCCAGCAACTCCCCTAGAGGGGAGCTGTTTTTT.

The rearrangement joins TRBV7-9 to TRBJ2-3; the D is unclear. CDR1 and CDR2 from the germline V gene are SEHNR and FQNEAQ (reference sequence). Trimming pared 0 bases from V and 2 bases from J, leaving 15 bases between. The CDR3 contains 17 residues. This chain's CDR3 is CASSLARPETPTDTQYF. The CDR3 DNA is TGTGCCAGCAGCTTAGCTCGACCGGAGACACCCACAGATACGCAGTATTTT.

V gene TRBV7-9 combines with J gene TRBJ2-2, with D possibly matching TRBD2 (7 bases). The CDR3 sequence is 15 residues long. Germline CDR1 reads SEHNR; CDR2 reads FQNEAQ (reference sequence). V dropped 7 bases and J dropped 4 bases, with 16 bases sitting between them. The CDR3 bases are TGTGCCAGCACCCCAAGAGGGGGGGGCACCGGGGAGCTGTTTTTT. It is translated as CASTPRGGGTGELFF.